This TCR beta chain was found in a study of CD8 T cells in ankylosing spondylitis. Study-wide results and caveats: Eight or nine highly homologous variants made up a TCR beta motif that seemed to typify ankylosing spondylitis blood. Clones that were linked to disease were CD8+ and were relatively rare in peripheral blood. In ankylosing spondylitis patients, matched synovial fluid reportedly showed significant enrichment of disease-linked clones.

Library preparation for TCR beta used quantitative 5'-RACE with molecular barcodes. TCRdb itself ran the 5' RACE reads through MiXCR, one entry per CDR3 protein. The profile covers fewer than 250,000 distinct CDR3 sequences, with over 9.5% appearing a single time and approximately 20% taken by the ten largest. On this clonotype: Its antigen remains unidentified.

This CDR3 comprises 14 residues. Germline assignment: CDR1 MNHEY and CDR2 SMNVEV (reference sequence). Trimming removed 5 bases from V and 10 bases from J; junction bases left unmatched: 8. The source is a male donor with ankylosing spondylitis or in good health (not recorded which). The chain links TRBV27 to TRBJ1-4; 9 nucleotides align to TRBD1. The source material was blood, either unsorted or a sorted T cell fraction (not recorded which). The CDR3 sequence is CASSADRGIGKLFF. The CDR3 DNA follows: TGTGCCAGCAGTGCGGACAGGGGCATCGGAAAACTGTTTTTT. Based on the CDR3 plus reference TRBV27 and TRBJ1-4, the full variable domain is EAQVTQNPRYLITVTGKKLTVTCSQNMNHEYMSWYRQDPGLGLRQIYYSMNVEVTDKGDVPEGYKVSRKEKRNFPLILESPSPNQTSLYFCASSADRGIGKLFFGSGTQLSVL.